The 18 T cell receptor beta chains presented below share a single source sample, sequenced in a study of blood T cell repertoires in COVID-19. Generated by immunoSEQ multiplex PCR, the TCRdb table keeps only in-frame clones and is missing some. The table includes 150,000 to 200,000 clones, approximately 87% detected once. The sample comprised peripheral blood. These receptors all come from a woman between 65 and 79 years old with acute or convalescent COVID-19.

Turning to this clone: The same CDR3 can be traced to other DNA sequences in this sample. The J gene is TRBJ1-2, the V gene TRBV2, with no clear D. CDR1 is SNHLY, CDR2 FYNNEI, per germline. The CDR3 totals 13 residues. V dropped 4 bases and J dropped 2 bases, with 8 bases sitting between them. The CDR3 coding sequence is TGTGCCAGCAGTGTCGACACAAACTATGGCTACACCTTC. Amino acids: CASSVDTNYGYTF.

The genes are TRBV9 and TRBJ2-3; 11 bases fit TRBD1. The germline gives CDR1 SGDLS, CDR2 YYNGEE. This CDR3 is 16 amino acids long. V was pared by 4 bases and J by 3 bases, with 7 bases of the junction left unmatched. The CDR3 DNA reads as TGTGCCAGCAGCAAACGGACAGGGGGCGATACAGATACGCAGTATTTT. Its translation is CASSKRTGGDTDTQYF.

The V and J genes are TRBV3-1 (or the pseudogene TRBV3-2) and TRBJ2-1; 10 positions agree with TRBD2. V lost 4 bases, J lost 3 bases, and 6 bases stayed unmatched. The CDR3 runs 16 residues. Germline loops: CDR1 LGHDT, CDR2 YNNKEL (reference sequence). The CDR3 region is CASSRPGLAVYNEQFF. DNA for the CDR3: TGTGCCAGCAGCCGGCCCGGACTAGCGGTCTACAATGAGCAGTTCTTC.

The chain carries TRBV4-1 and TRBJ2-6, with 8 bases fitting TRBD1. Germline V lookup: CDR1 MGHRA, CDR2 YSYEKL. CDR3 length: 19 amino acids. V dropped 1 base and J dropped 2; count of bases not matched to a gene: 10. CDR3 bases: TGCGCCAGCAGCCAAGTTTGGAACAGGGGGAAACCTGGGGCCAACGTCCTGACTTTC. This codes for CASSQVWNRGKPGANVLTF.

V is TRBV10-2 and J is TRBJ1-6, with 10 bases that match TRBD1. Germline CDR1 reads WSHSY; CDR2 reads SAAADI. Losses at the gene ends were 3 bases for V and 7 bases for J; bases not matched to a gene: 6. This CDR3 has 16 residues. As DNA, the CDR3 is TGCGCCAGCAGTGACCCCGGGACAGGGGTCAATTCACCCCTCCACTTT. This codes for CASSDPGTGVNSPLHF.

J is TRBJ1-4 and V is TRBV5-1, with D unresolved. There are 14 residues in the CDR3. CDR1 is SGHRS, CDR2 YFSETQ, per germline. V was pared by 7 bases and J by 7 bases, with 17 bases between. CDR3 nucleotides: TGCGCCAGCTCTTTGGGCAGGAACTCTGAAAAACTGTTTTTT. As protein: CASSLGRNSEKLFF.

The V call is TRBV5-4, the J call TRBJ2-3, with TRBD1 identical over 8 bases. Germline loops: CDR1 SGHNT, CDR2 YYREEE (reference sequence). After removal of 6 bases from V and 0 bases from J, the junction contained 3 bases not matched to a gene. The CDR3 consists of 14 residues. CDR3 loop: CASTHRGSTDTQYF. The CDR3 coding sequence is TGTGCCAGCACCCACAGGGGGAGCACAGATACGCAGTATTTT.

The chain is built from TRBV6-5 and TRBJ2-2; the match to TRBD2 covers 11 bases. CDR1 is MNHEY, CDR2 SVGAGI, per germline. The CDR3 has 14 amino acids. The junction had 4 bases not matched to a gene; V was cut back by 10 bases and J by 3 bases. CDR3 sequence: CATGTSGYTGELFF. The CDR3 DNA sequence: TGTGCCACAGGGACTAGCGGTTACACCGGGGAGCTGTTTTTT.

The chain carries TRBV4-1 and TRBJ2-2; a weak D match, TRBD1 (5 bases). The CDR3 covers 16 residues. CDR1 is MGHRA and CDR2 is YSYEKL in the germline V gene. The V end lost 2 bases, the J end lost 1 base, and 11 bases lay between the germline ends. The CDR3 spells CASSQKTQENTGELFF. CDR3 nucleotides: TGCGCCAGCAGCCAAAAAACACAGGAGAACACCGGGGAGCTGTTTTTT.

This chain connects TRBV11-3 to TRBJ1-1; 7 bases line up with TRBD1. The junction had 4 bases not matched to a gene; V was cut back by 5 bases and J by 4 bases. CDR1 and CDR2 from the germline V gene are SGHNT and YENEEA. The CDR3 runs to 13 residues. CDR3 bases: TGTGCCAGCAGCAACCACAGGGGCACTGAAGCTTTCTTT. The encoded protein is CASSNHRGTEAFF.

V is TRBV7-8 and J is TRBJ2-5; TRBD2 agrees at 11 bases. Germline CDR1 SGHVS, CDR2 FQNEAQ. Trimming removed 1 base from V and 1 base from J; junction bases left unmatched: 14. This CDR3 is 20 amino acids long. CDR3 protein: CASSLVWALGTSGLQETQYF. The CDR3 DNA reads as TGTGCCAGCAGCTTAGTCTGGGCCTTAGGGACTAGCGGCCTCCAAGAGACCCAGTACTTC.

CDR3 amino acids: CASSVGTSGNEKLFF. Here the CDR3 DNA reads TGTGCCAGCAGCGTAGGGACATCGGGTAATGAAAAACTGTTTTTT. The chain couples TRBV9 to TRBJ1-4, with TRBD1 as a possible D gene (5 bases). The CDR3 consists of 15 residues. Germline V gene lookup returns CDR1 SGDLS and CDR2 YYNGEE. V lost 0 bases and J lost 4, with 10 bases in between.

V usage is TRBV15 and J usage is TRBJ2-6; 8 bases are shared with TRBD1. Unmatched junction bases numbered 10, after V lost 0 bases and J lost 0 bases. Per germline, CDR1 LNHNV and CDR2 YYDKDF (reference sequence). CDR3 length equals 20 residues. The CDR3 coding sequence is TGTGCCACCAGCAGAGATTTGTTCGGACAGGGAGTCTCTGGGGCCAACGTCCTGACTTTC. It specifies CATSRDLFGQGVSGANVLTF.

This clone was counted once. The gene calls are TRBV11-2 and TRBJ2-4, with 9 bases that match TRBD2. CDR1 and CDR2 from the germline V gene are SGHAT and FQNNGV. Trimming removed 7 bases from V and 1 base from J; junction bases left unmatched: 8. The CDR3 is made up of 16 amino acids. As DNA, the CDR3 is TGTGCCAGCACACGCGGGGGGGCCTCGGCCAAAAACATTCAGTACTTC. This encodes CASTRGGASAKNIQYF.

This chain connects TRBV5-8 to TRBJ1-2; TRBD1 is a possible D gene (6 bases). V was trimmed by 0 bases and J by 2 bases, leaving 11 bases between them. The germline V gene encodes CDR1 SGHTS and CDR2 YDEGEE. This CDR3 comprises 15 residues. CDR3 loop: CASSLGGPTNYGYTF. Here the CDR3 DNA reads TGTGCCAGCAGCTTGGGGGGGCCGACCAACTATGGCTACACCTTC.

CDR3 nucleotides: TGTGCCAGCCGGGACAGGGATTATGGCTACACCTTC. Protein product: CASRDRDYGYTF. The chain carries TRBV2 and TRBJ1-2; TRBD1 aligns across 9 bases. CDR3 size: 12 residues. Germline V gene lookup returns CDR1 SNHLY and CDR2 FYNNEI. V lost 8 bases and J lost 5; bases outside the gene matches: 3.

This chain uses TRBV6-5 with TRBJ2-1, with unresolved D. The CDR3 is 13 residues long. Germline V CDR1 and CDR2: MNHEY, SVGAGI. V lost 2 bases to trimming and J lost 11 bases, with 13 bases between them. The DNA for the CDR3 is TGTGCCAGCAGTTACCGCCGCTACAGTAAGCAGTTCTTC. This translates into CASSYRRYSKQFF.

The rearrangement uses TRBV7-2 and TRBJ1-1, with 8 bases that match TRBD1. The CDR3 spans 12 residues. Trimming removed 5 bases from V and 6 bases from J; junction bases left unmatched: 2. Germline CDR1 reads SGHTA; CDR2 reads FQGNSA. This CDR3 reads CASSRDRSEAFF. CDR3 nucleotide sequence: TGTGCCAGCAGCCGGGACAGGTCTGAAGCTTTCTTT.